Following are 2 T cell receptor beta chains from one sample sequenced in a study of PD-1 blockade in classical Hodgkin lymphoma (dated by TCRdb to between 2020 and 2021). The receptor library was made with the immunoSEQ multiplex PCR assay. Imported from immuneACCESS, the table was reduced by TCRdb to in-frame sequences with V and J called. These copies leave out some clones; in studies compared against another copy, an unresolved V gene accounts for under half, and the cause of the remainder is not known. The sample data list about 23,000 clones, and about two thirds of these were observed just once. Over 15% of the sample is in the top ten clones. In the paper's terms, the time point label means: cycle 1 day 1 (C1D1), immediately before nivolumab initiation. All trial patients had relapsed after autologous stem cell transplantation, with cohorts A, B and C differing in prior brentuximab vedotin exposure.

The sequencing used peripheral blood mononuclear cells (PBMCs), collected at baseline. These receptors all stem from a human donor with classical Hodgkin lymphoma.

This chain uses TRBV19 with TRBJ2-1; D is ambiguous. Trimming pared 5 bases from V and 5 bases from J, leaving 13 bases between. Per the germline V gene, CDR1 is LNHDA and CDR2 is SQIVND (reference sequence). The CDR3 runs 14 residues. CDR3 nucleotides: TGTGCCAGTAGTGGATTAGCAGCCAACAATGAGCAGTTCTTC. This encodes CASSGLAANNEQFF. Drawing the rest from reference TRBV19 and TRBJ2-1, the complete variable domain is DGGITQSPKYLFRKEGQNVTLSCEQNLNHDAMYWYRQDPGQGLRLIYYSQIVNDFQKGDIAEGYSVSREKKESFPLTVTSAQKNPTAFYLCASSGLAANNEQFFGPGTRLTVL.

V usage is TRBV19 and J usage is TRBJ2-1; D may be TRBD2 (7 bases). Germline CDR1 LNHDA, CDR2 SQIVND (reference sequence). Trimming left V 2 bases short and J 7 bases short, with 24 bases between. CDR3 length: 18 residues. CDR3 region: CASSIKAQGGERRNEQFF. CDR3 coding DNA: TGTGCCAGTAGTATAAAAGCACAGGGAGGGGAAAGGAGGAATGAGCAGTTCTTC.